This T cell receptor beta chain is from a study of regulatory T cells in long-lasting Graves disease. General observations from the study: Those with persistent Graves' had less TCR diversity than newly diagnosed patients.

Assembly of TCR beta libraries relied on iRepertoire HTBI primers together with Arm-PCR of CDR3 regions. MiXCR, applied by TCRdb to the multiplex PCR reads, yields one record per CDR3 protein. The table has roughly 610,000 distinct CDR3 sequences, roughly 15% seen once. The CDR3 is 16 residues long. Germline CDR1 reads SGHDN; CDR2 reads FVKESK. The ends were cut back, 0 bases at V and 6 bases at J, with 15 bases in the middle. In the case of this clonotype: Its antigen is unknown.

Time point indicated: newly diagnosed GD, antithyroid drugs for less than 3 months. PBMC-derived RNA was used for the TCR library. These records were also assigned to another study, of T cells in Graves' hyperthyroidism and ophthalmopathy. As reported in that work: Those patients with uncontrolled infection, other autoimmune disease, pregnancy or lactation were excluded. TCR CDR3 underwent first-round RT-PCR with the HTBI primer set. In blood, most of the thyroid clonotypes expanded above 0.001 were also present.

The receptor was derived from a woman in her thirties with Graves disease. The genes are TRBV14 and TRBJ1-3; D uncertain. Specimen: peripheral blood mononuclear cells (PBMCs), collected at new diagnosis, from a patient treated with antithyroid drugs. This CDR3 reads CASSQDFGTGKNTIYF. The CDR3 nucleotides read TGTGCCAGCAGCCAAGATTTCGGCACTGGGAAAAACACCATATATTTT.